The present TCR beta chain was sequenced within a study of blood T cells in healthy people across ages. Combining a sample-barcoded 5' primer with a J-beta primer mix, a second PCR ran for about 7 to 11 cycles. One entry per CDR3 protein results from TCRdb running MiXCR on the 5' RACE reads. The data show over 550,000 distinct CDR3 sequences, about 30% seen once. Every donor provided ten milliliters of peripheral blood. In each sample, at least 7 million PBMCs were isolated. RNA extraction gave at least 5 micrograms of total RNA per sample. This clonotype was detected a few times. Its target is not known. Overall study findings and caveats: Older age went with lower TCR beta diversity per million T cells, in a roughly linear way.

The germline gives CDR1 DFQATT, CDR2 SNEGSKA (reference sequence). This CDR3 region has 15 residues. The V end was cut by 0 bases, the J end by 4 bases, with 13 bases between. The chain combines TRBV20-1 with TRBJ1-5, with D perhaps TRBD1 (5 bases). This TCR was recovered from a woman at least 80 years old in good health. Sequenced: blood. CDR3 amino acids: CSARDPGRQNQPQHF. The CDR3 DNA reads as TGCAGTGCTAGAGATCCGGGACGGCAAAATCAGCCCCAGCATTTT.